The rows below give T cell receptor beta chains drawn from one sample of a study of blood T cell repertoires in COVID-19. Generated by immunoSEQ multiplex PCR, the TCRdb table keeps only in-frame clones and is missing some. The sample carries around 190,000 clones, roughly 77% recorded once. Sequencing input: PBMCs or T cells enriched from blood (not recorded which). These receptor sequences come from a man aged 35 to 55 who had recovered from COVID-19. The CDR3 runs from the conserved cysteine through the conserved F or W. The order of the fields is clone size, V gene, J gene, D gene, CDR3 protein, CDR3 DNA. D genes are given only for firm matches. Clone size is given for some rows only: seen once, a few or many times, or a class if the clone is expanded.

NA	TRBV11-2	TRBJ1-2	NA	CASSLDPRSGYTF	TGTGCCAGCAGCTTAGATCCCAGGTCCGGCTACACCTTC
NA	TRBV7-2	TRBJ1-2	TRBD1	CASRLTGGSSYGYTF	TGTGCCAGCAGGTTGACAGGGGGTAGTTCGTATGGCTACACCTTC
NA	TRBV28	TRBJ2-2	TRBD1	CASSGVAGGFTNTGELFF	TGTGCCAGCAGTGGGGTTGCAGGGGGTTTCACGAACACCGGGGAGCTGTTTTTT
NA	TRBV19	TRBJ1-2	TRBD1	CASSKDRDYGYTF	TGTGCCAGTAGTAAGGACAGGGACTATGGCTACACCTTC
NA	TRBV2	TRBJ2-2	NA	CASSNRDSKRSPGELFF	TGTGCCAGCAGTAACCGGGACTCAAAGAGATCCCCCGGGGAGCTGTTTTTT
NA	TRBV7-8	TRBJ2-7	TRBD1	CASSLAYRGSYEQYF	TGTGCCAGCAGCTTAGCTTACAGGGGATCCTACGAGCAGTACTTC
NA	TRBV5-6	TRBJ1-2	NA	CASSARGIETAGYTF	TGTGCCAGCAGCGCTCGGGGTATTGAGACTGCTGGCTACACCTTC
NA	TRBV19	TRBJ2-2	NA	CASSTRQPGELFF	TGTGCCAGTAGTACGAGACAGCCCGGGGAGCTGTTTTTT
NA	TRBV5-5	TRBJ2-6	TRBD1	CASSLDPDRAGANVLTF	TGTGCCAGCAGCTTGGACCCCGACAGGGCTGGGGCCAACGTCCTGACTTTC
few	TRBV27	TRBJ1-5	TRBD1	CASSLTGGVQPQHF	TGTGCCAGCAGTCTCACAGGGGGCGTCCAGCCCCAGCATTTT
NA	TRBV2	TRBJ2-1	TRBD2	CARGTSGRINEQFF	TGTGCCAGGGGGACTAGCGGGAGGATCAATGAGCAGTTCTTC
NA	TRBV25-1	TRBJ2-3	TRBD2	CASSGGASDTQYF	TGTGCCAGCAGCGGGGGGGCGTCAGATACGCAGTATTTT
few	TRBV5-4	TRBJ1-1	TRBD1	CASSLLTGGGGTEAFF	TGTGCCAGCAGCTTGCTCACAGGGGGCGGAGGCACTGAAGCTTTCTTT
NA	TRBV2	TRBJ1-5	NA	CASSEGRVGNQPQHF	TGTGCCAGCAGTGAGGGCAGAGTCGGCAATCAGCCCCAGCATTTT
NA	TRBV9	TRBJ1-3	NA	CASSVTGGGNTIYF	TGTGCCAGCAGCGTAACGGGAGGGGGAAACACCATATATTTT
NA	TRBV11-2	TRBJ2-1	NA	CASSPRSGDYNEQFF	TGTGCCAGCAGCCCCAGGTCGGGGGACTACAATGAGCAGTTCTTC
once	TRBV6-1	TRBJ2-1	TRBD2	CASSEARTSGYNEQFF	TGTGCCAGCAGTGAAGCAAGGACTAGCGGGTACAATGAGCAGTTCTTC
NA	TRBV4-2	TRBJ1-3	NA	CASSQEEPRPGNTIYF	TGTGCCAGCAGCCAAGAAGAGCCCCGTCCTGGAAACACCATATATTTT
NA	TRBV5-1	TRBJ2-5	TRBD2	CASSLVGGTSGAKQETQYF	TGCGCCAGCAGCTTGGTGGGCGGGACTAGCGGAGCGAAACAAGAGACCCAGTACTTC
NA	TRBV21-1	TRBJ2-1	NA	CASLRLDRGTNEQFF	TGTGCCAGCCTTAGGCTGGACAGAGGGACCAATGAGCAGTTCTTC
NA	TRBV6-5	TRBJ1-3	NA	CASSYDSPSGNTIYF	TGTGCCAGCAGTTACGACAGCCCTTCTGGAAACACCATATATTTT
NA	TRBV30	TRBJ1-5	TRBD1	CAWSPQGARLYQPQHF	TGTGCCTGGAGCCCACAGGGGGCCCGGCTCTATCAGCCCCAGCATTTT
NA	TRBV9	TRBJ2-7	TRBD2	CASSGTSYEQYF	TGTGCCAGCAGCGGGACTAGCTACGAGCAGTACTTC
NA	TRBV4-2	TRBJ2-7	TRBD2	CASSQSLAGGTYEQYF	TGTGCCAGCAGCCAATCCCTAGCGGGAGGGACCTACGAGCAGTACTTC
NA	TRBV10-3	TRBJ1-4	NA	CAISESIRQGDEKLFF	TGTGCCATCAGTGAGTCGATTCGGCAGGGCGATGAAAAACTGTTTTTT
NA	TRBV9	TRBJ1-2	TRBD1	CASSPRQGRYGYTF	TGTGCCAGCAGCCCTCGACAGGGGAGGTATGGCTACACCTTC
NA	TRBV5-4	TRBJ1-2	NA	CASSLPAGVYGYTF	TGTGCCAGCAGCTTACCAGCAGGGGTCTATGGCTACACCTTC
NA	TRBV6-5	TRBJ1-1	TRBD1	CASSYGRGPNTEAFF	TGTGCCAGCAGTTACGGCAGGGGGCCTAACACTGAAGCTTTCTTT
once	TRBV5-4	TRBJ1-1	NA	CASSPAGVRTEAFF	TGTGCCAGCAGCCCAGCCGGGGTAAGGACTGAAGCTTTCTTT
NA	TRBV7-6	TRBJ1-1	NA	CASSLWAGNTEAFF	TGTGCCAGCAGCTTATGGGCAGGCAACACTGAAGCTTTCTTT
NA	TRBV5-1	TRBJ2-1	TRBD2	CASSSLAGGPKNEQFF	TGCGCCAGCAGCTCGCTAGCGGGGGGGCCGAAGAATGAGCAGTTCTTC
NA	TRBV6-5	TRBJ1-1	TRBD1	CASLGTGVGGTEAFF	TGTGCCAGCTTAGGGACAGGCGTCGGGGGCACTGAAGCTTTCTTT
NA	TRBV2	TRBJ2-1	NA	CASNRQGVGEQFF	TGTGCCAGCAACAGGCAGGGCGTGGGTGAGCAGTTCTTC
NA	TRBV9	TRBJ1-2	NA	CASSDQGFWHTF	TGTGCCAGCAGCGACCAGGGGTTTTGGCACACCTTC
NA	TRBV9	TRBJ1-2	NA	CASSVAQGSNYGYTF	TGTGCCAGCAGCGTAGCTCAGGGTTCTAACTATGGCTACACCTTC
NA	TRBV6-2/TRBV6-3	TRBJ2-1	NA	CASSLAVRGQGEQFF	TGTGCCAGCAGTTTGGCTGTTCGGGGTCAAGGTGAGCAGTTCTTC
NA	TRBV5-5	TRBJ2-1	TRBD1	CASSPPDRGINEQFF	TGTGCCAGCAGTCCGCCCGACAGGGGGATTAATGAGCAGTTCTTC
once	TRBV6-6	TRBJ2-5	TRBD2	CASTSGGAGQETQYF	TGTGCCAGCACCTCGGGTGGAGCGGGACAAGAGACCCAGTACTTC
NA	TRBV27	TRBJ2-5	NA	CASSLWADQETQYF	TGTGCCAGCAGTTTATGGGCCGATCAAGAGACCCAGTACTTC
NA	TRBV27	TRBJ2-1	NA	CASSLAPGVYNEQFF	TGTGCCAGCAGTTTAGCACCGGGAGTGTACAATGAGCAGTTCTTC
NA	TRBV7-8	TRBJ2-7	TRBD2	CASSSAVRLAGGFYEQYF	TGTGCCAGCAGCTCCGCGGTCCGCCTAGCGGGAGGGTTCTACGAGCAGTACTTC
NA	TRBV19	TRBJ1-5	NA	CASKWEDYSNQPQHF	TGTGCCAGTAAATGGGAGGATTATAGCAATCAGCCCCAGCATTTT
NA	TRBV24-1	TRBJ2-2	TRBD1	CATSNPGGTGELFF	TGTGCCACCAGTAATCCAGGGGGTACCGGGGAGCTGTTTTTT
once	TRBV6-5	TRBJ1-5	NA	CASRDLIRGGQPQHF	TGTGCCAGCAGAGACCTTATTCGGGGTGGTCAACCCCAGCATTTT
few	TRBV7-3	TRBJ2-2	NA	CASSLWGDRVAAGELFF	TGTGCCAGCAGCTTATGGGGCGACAGGGTAGCGGCCGGGGAGCTGTTTTTT
NA	TRBV4-1	TRBJ2-7	TRBD2	CASSQDSSGASSYEQYF	TGCGCCAGCAGCCAAGATTCCAGCGGGGCAAGCTCCTACGAGCAGTACTTC
NA	TRBV3-1/TRBV3-2	TRBJ1-2	NA	CASSQVSVYGYTF	TGTGCCAGCAGCCAAGTGTCGGTCTATGGCTACACCTTC
NA	TRBV15	TRBJ2-7	TRBD1	CATSAQGGASYEQYF	TGTGCCACCAGCGCACAGGGGGGCGCTTCCTACGAGCAGTACTTC